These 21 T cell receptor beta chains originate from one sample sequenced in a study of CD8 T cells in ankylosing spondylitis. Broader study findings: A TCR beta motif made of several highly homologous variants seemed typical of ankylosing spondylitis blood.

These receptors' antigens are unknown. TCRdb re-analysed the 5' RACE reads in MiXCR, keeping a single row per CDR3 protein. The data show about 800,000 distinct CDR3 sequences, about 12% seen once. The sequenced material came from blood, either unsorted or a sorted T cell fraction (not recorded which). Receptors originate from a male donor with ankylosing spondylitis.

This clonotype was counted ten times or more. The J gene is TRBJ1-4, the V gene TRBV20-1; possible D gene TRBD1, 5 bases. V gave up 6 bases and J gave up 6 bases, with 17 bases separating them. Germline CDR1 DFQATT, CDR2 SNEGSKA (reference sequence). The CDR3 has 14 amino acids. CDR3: CSAFRLGGDEKLFF. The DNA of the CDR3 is TGCAGTGCCTTTAGGCTTGGGGGGGATGAAAAACTGTTTTTT.

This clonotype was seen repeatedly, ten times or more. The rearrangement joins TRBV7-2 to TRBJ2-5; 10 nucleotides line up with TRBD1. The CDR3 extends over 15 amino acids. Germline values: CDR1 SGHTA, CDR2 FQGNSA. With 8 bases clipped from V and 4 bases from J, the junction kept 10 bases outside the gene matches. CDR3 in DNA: TGTGCCAGCGAAAGGGACAGGGGAGGTGGAGAGACCCAGTACTTC. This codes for CASERDRGGGETQYF.

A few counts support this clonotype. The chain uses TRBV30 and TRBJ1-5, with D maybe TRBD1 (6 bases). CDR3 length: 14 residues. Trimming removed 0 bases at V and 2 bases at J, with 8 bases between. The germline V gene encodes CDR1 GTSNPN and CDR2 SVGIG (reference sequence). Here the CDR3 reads CAWSVEGGNQPQHF. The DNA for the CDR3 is TGTGCCTGGAGTGTTGAGGGGGGCAATCAGCCCCAGCATTTT.

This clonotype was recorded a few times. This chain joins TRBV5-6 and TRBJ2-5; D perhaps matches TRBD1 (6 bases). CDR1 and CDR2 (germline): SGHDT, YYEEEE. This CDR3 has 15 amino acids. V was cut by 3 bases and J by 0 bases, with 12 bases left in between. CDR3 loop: CASSYGQRHQETQYF. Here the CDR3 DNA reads TGTGCCAGCAGCTATGGACAGAGGCACCAAGAGACCCAGTACTTC.

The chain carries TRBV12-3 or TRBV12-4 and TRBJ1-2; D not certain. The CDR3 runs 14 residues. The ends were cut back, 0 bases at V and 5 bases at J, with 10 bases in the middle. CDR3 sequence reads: CASSLAAGPYGYTF. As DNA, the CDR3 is TGTGCCAGCAGTTTAGCGGCGGGCCCTTATGGCTACACCTTC.

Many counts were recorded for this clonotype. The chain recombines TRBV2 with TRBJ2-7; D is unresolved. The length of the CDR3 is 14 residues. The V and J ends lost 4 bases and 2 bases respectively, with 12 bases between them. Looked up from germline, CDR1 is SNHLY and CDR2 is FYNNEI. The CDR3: CASSVTPEPYEQYF. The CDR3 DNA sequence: TGTGCCAGCAGTGTAACCCCCGAACCCTACGAGCAGTACTTC.

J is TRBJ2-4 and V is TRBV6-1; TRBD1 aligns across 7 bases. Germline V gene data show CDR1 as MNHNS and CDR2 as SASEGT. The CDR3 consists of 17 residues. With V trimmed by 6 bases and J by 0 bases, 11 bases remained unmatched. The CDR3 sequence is CASSPNRGRLAKNIQYF. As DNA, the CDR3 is TGTGCCAGCAGCCCAAACAGGGGTCGACTAGCCAAAAACATTCAGTACTTC.

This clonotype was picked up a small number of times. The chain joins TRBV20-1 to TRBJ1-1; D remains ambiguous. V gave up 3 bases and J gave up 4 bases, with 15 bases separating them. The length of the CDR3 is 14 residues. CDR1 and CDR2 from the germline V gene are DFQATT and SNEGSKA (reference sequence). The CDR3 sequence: CSASPPGRGTEAFF. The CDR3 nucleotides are TGCAGTGCTAGCCCCCCGGGGAGAGGCACTGAAGCTTTCTTT.

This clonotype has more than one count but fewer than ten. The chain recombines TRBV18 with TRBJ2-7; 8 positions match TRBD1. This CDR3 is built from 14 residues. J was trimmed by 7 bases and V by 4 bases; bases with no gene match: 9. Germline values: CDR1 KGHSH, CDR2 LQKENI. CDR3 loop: CASSRGQEQGEQYF. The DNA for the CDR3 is TGTGCCAGCTCACGGGGACAGGAACAAGGGGAGCAGTACTTC.

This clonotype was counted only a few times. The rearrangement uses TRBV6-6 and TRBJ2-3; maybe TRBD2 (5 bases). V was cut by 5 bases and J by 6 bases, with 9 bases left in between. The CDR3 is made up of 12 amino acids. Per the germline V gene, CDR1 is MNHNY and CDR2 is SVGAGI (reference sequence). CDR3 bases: TGTGCCAGCAGTACCCGGAGGGATACGCAGTATTTT. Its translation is CASSTRRDTQYF.

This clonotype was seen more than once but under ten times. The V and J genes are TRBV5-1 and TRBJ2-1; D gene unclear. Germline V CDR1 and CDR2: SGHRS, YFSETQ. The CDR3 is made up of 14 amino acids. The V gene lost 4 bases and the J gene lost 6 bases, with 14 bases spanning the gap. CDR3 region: CASSLLSLGNEQFF. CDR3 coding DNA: TGCGCCAGCAGCCTCCTCTCATTAGGCAATGAGCAGTTCTTC.

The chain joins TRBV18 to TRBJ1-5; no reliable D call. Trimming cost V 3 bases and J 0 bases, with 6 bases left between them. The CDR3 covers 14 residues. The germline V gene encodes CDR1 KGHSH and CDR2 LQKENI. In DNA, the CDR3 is TGTGCCAGCTCACCCCTATATAGCAATCAGCCCCAGCATTTT. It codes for CASSPLYSNQPQHF.

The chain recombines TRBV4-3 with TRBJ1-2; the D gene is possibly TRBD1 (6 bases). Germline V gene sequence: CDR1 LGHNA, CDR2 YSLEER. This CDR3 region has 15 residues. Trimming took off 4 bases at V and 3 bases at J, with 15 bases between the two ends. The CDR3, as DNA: TGCGCCAGCAGCCCTGGTGTTGCAGGGGACTATGGCTACACCTTC. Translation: CASSPGVAGDYGYTF.

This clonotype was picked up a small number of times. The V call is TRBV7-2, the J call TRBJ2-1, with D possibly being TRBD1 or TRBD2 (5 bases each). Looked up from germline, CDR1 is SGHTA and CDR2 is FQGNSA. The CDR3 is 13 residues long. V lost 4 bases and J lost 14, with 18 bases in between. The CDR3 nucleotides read TGTGCCAGCAGCTGGGGGACCACCGCGTGGAAGTTCTTC. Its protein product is CASSWGTTAWKFF.

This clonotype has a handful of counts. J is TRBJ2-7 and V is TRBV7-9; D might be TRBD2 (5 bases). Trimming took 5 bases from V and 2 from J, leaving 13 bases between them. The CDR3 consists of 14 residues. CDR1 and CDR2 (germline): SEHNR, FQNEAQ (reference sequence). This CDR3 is CASSQDGIAYEQYF. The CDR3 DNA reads TGTGCCAGCAGCCAAGACGGGATTGCCTACGAGCAGTACTTC.

CDR3 sequence (DNA): TGTGCCAGCAGCCCGGGACAGAGCAATGAGCAGTTCTTC. It yields the protein CASSPGQSNEQFF. The chain carries TRBV7-2 and TRBJ2-1; 7 bases are shared with TRBD1. The V gene's germline CDR1 is SGHTA and CDR2 FQGNSA. The CDR3 contains 13 residues. V lost 5 bases to trimming and J lost 6 bases; unmatched junction nucleotides: 4.

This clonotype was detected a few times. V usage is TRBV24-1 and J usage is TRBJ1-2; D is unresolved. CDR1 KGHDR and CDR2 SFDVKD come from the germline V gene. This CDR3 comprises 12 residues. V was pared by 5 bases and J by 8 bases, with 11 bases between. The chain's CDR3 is CATSVDYEGYTF. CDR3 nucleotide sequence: TGTGCCACCAGTGTTGACTACGAGGGCTACACCTTC.

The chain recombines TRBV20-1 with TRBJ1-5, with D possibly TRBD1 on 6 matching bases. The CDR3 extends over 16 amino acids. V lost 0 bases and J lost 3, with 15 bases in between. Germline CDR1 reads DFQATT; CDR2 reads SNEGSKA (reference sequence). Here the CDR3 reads CSAREPGQPLNQPQHF. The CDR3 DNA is TGCAGTGCTAGAGAACCGGGACAACCTCTCAATCAGCCCCAGCATTTT.

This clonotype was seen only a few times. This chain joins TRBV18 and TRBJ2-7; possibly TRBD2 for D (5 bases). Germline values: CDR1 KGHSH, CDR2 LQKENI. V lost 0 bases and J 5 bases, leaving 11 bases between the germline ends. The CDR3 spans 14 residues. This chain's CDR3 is CASSPPDLSNEQYF. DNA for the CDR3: TGTGCCAGCTCACCACCGGACTTATCGAACGAGCAGTACTTC.

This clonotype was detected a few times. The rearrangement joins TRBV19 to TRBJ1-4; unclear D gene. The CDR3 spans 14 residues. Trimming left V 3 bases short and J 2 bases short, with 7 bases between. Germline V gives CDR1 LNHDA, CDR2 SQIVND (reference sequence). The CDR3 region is CASSISGTNEKLFF. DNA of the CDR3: TGTGCCAGTAGTATTTCGGGGACTAATGAAAAACTGTTTTTT.

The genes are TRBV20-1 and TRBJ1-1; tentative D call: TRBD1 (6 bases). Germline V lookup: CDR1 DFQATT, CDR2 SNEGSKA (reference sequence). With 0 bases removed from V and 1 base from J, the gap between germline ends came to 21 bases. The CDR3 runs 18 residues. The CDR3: CSARDFARGRIWNTEAFF. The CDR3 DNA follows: TGCAGTGCTAGAGATTTCGCCCGGGGGCGAATCTGGAACACTGAAGCTTTCTTT.